This T cell receptor (beta chain) was sequenced during a study of T cell repertoires in cytomegalovirus infection. Study in general: It was the public TCR beta signatures that indicated both CMV infection and matching HLA type.

CDR1 is DFQATT and CDR2 is SNEGSKA in the germline V gene (reference sequence). V was cut by 6 bases and J by 4 bases, with 20 bases left in between. The length of the CDR3 is 15 residues. The study's findings and limits: Dominating the ex vivo response were TCR beta clonotypes that were CMV-specific and HLA-C-restricted. Cumulative public TCR beta family frequency identified carriers of CMV plus the relevant HLA.

On this clonotype itself: The antigen is undetermined.

TCRdb independently ran MiXCR on the reads; one entry per CDR3 protein. Counted here are under 850,000 distinct CDR3 sequences, 35% occurring once; the ten biggest clones make up 2.5% to 3.5%. Sample: PBMCs. The chain has TRBV20-1 and TRBJ2-3, with D possibly TRBD2 on 6 matching bases. The clonotype originates from a human donor in good health (CMV status not recorded). Some clones in this sample may be carry-over from other donors' samples. CDR3 DNA: TGCAGTGCCGCCCCGGAGGGCCGAATATCAGATACGCAGTATTTT. This gives the protein CSAAPEGRISDTQYF.